The 19 T cell receptor beta chains below all came from one sample that was sequenced in a study of blood T cell repertoires in COVID-19. Profiling relied on immunoSEQ multiplex PCR, and the TCRdb table lists in-frame clones only, not all of them. This sample carries fewer than 300,000 clones, about 87% of them seen once, and the ten largest clones take about 4%. The sample consisted of peripheral blood. The receptors were sampled from a man aged 55 to 69 who had recovered from COVID-19.

The chain carries TRBV24-1 and TRBJ1-4, with no clear D. The V and J ends lost 4 bases and 0 bases respectively, with 8 bases between them. Germline CDR1 reads KGHDR; CDR2 reads SFDVKD. The CDR3 sequence is 15 residues long. DNA for the CDR3: TGTGCCACCAGTGACACCACTGCAACTAATGAAAAACTGTTTTTT. Translation: CATSDTTATNEKLFF.

The chain uses TRBV7-9 and TRBJ2-5; maybe TRBD1 (6 bases). The CDR3 totals 14 residues. V shed 3 bases and J shed 0 bases, with 8 bases lying between them. Germline CDR1 is SEHNR and CDR2 is FQNEAQ (reference sequence). Here the CDR3 reads CASSFQGYQETQYF. The CDR3 DNA is TGTGCCAGCAGCTTTCAGGGGTACCAAGAGACCCAGTACTTC.

V and J are TRBV10-3 and TRBJ2-3; TRBD2 might be the D (5 bases). Trimming took off 6 bases at V and 1 base at J, with 11 bases between the two ends. This CDR3 spans 14 amino acids. The germline gives CDR1 ENHRY, CDR2 SYGVKD. In DNA, the CDR3 is TGTGCCATCAGCGCTAGCTGGGGCACAGATACGCAGTATTTT. Its protein is CAISASWGTDTQYF.

The chain is built from TRBV6-1 and TRBJ1-5; possibly TRBD1 for D (5 bases). The CDR3 runs 13 residues. CDR1 is MNHNS, CDR2 SASEGT, per germline. The V end was cut by 3 bases, the J end by 7 bases, with 10 bases between. This chain's CDR3 is CASSEGREQPQHF. CDR3 in DNA: TGTGCCAGCAGTGAGGGCAGGGAACAGCCCCAGCATTTT.

V is TRBV7-2 and J is TRBJ2-2; 16 bases map to TRBD2. There are 17 residues in the CDR3. Germline CDR1 and CDR2: SGHTA and FQGNSA. J gave up 5 bases and V 10 bases, and 10 bases lay outside the gene matches. The CDR3 loop is CAIGTSGGALRTGELFF. The CDR3 nucleotides read TGTGCCATCGGGACTAGCGGGGGGGCTCTCCGTACCGGGGAGCTGTTTTTT.

This clone occurred once. The gene calls are TRBV6-2 or TRBV6-3 and TRBJ2-7; no definite D call. With 0 bases removed from V and 2 bases from J, the gap between germline ends came to 8 bases. The germline CDR1 and CDR2 sequences are MNHEY and SVGEGT. The CDR3 extends over 14 amino acids. The CDR3 reads CASSYSRVTYEQYF. DNA for the CDR3: TGTGCCAGCAGTTACTCTCGGGTGACCTACGAGCAGTACTTC.

This chain joins TRBV29-1 and TRBJ2-7; D remains ambiguous. This CDR3 has 11 residues. Germline CDR1 reads SQVTM; CDR2 reads ANQGSEA. V was pared by 3 bases and J by 3 bases, with 6 bases between. The CDR3 region is CSVDSNYEQYF. In DNA form, the CDR3 reads TGCAGCGTTGATTCCAACTACGAGCAGTACTTC.

The chain recombines TRBV7-2 with TRBJ2-5, with 8 bases matching TRBD2. The CDR3 extends over 16 amino acids. The V gene's germline CDR1 is SGHTA and CDR2 FQGNSA. V shed 2 bases and J 2 bases; nucleotides not matched to a gene: 7. CDR3 in amino acids: CASSLSRGADQETQYF. CDR3 DNA: TGTGCCAGCAGCTTATCGCGGGGGGCCGATCAAGAGACCCAGTACTTC.

A single count supports this clone. The chain uses TRBV7-9 and TRBJ2-3; TRBD2 might be the D (6 bases). Trimming pared 5 bases from V and 6 bases from J, leaving 12 bases between. This CDR3 has 13 amino acids. Germline V gene sequence: CDR1 SEHNR, CDR2 FQNEAQ (reference sequence). This CDR3 is CASSPDGGDTQYF. The DNA for the CDR3 is TGTGCCAGCAGCCCTGACGGAGGGGATACGCAGTATTTT.

This chain uses TRBV7-2 with TRBJ1-5; D possibly corresponds to TRBD1 (6 bases). V was pared by 5 bases and J by 9 bases, with 17 bases between. The V gene's germline CDR1 is SGHTA and CDR2 FQGNSA. The CDR3 has 14 amino acids. The CDR3 protein is CASSATGLVTPQHF. The CDR3 DNA reads TGTGCCAGCAGCGCCACAGGGTTGGTTACGCCCCAGCATTTT.

A word on this clone: The same CDR3 also results from other DNA sequences found in this sample. The rearrangement joins TRBV11-2 to TRBJ1-2; perhaps TRBD1 as D (6 bases). V dropped 4 bases and J dropped 2 bases, with 8 bases sitting between them. The CDR3 contains 13 residues. Germline V gene data show CDR1 as SGHAT and CDR2 as FQNNGV. CDR3 in amino acids: CASSSDRNYGYTF. As DNA, the CDR3 is TGTGCCAGCAGCTCGGACAGAAACTATGGCTACACCTTC.

This sequence joins TRBV4-2 and TRBJ2-7; 7 nucleotides line up with TRBD1. The CDR3 has 16 amino acids. Trimming cost V 0 bases and J 1 base; bases outside gene matches: 6. Germline V gene data show CDR1 as LGHNA and CDR2 as YNFKEQ. In nucleotides, the CDR3 is TGTGCCAGCAGCCAAGAACTGACGACAGGGTCCTACGAGCAGTACTTC. Its protein product is CASSQELTTGSYEQYF.

CDR3 residues: CASTRAGVSGSPLHF. DNA for the CDR3: TGTGCCAGTACTCGGGCGGGGGTCTCCGGTTCACCCCTCCACTTT. The chain couples TRBV19 to TRBJ1-6; weak D call: TRBD1 (5 bases). Trimming shortened V by 7 bases and J by 9 bases, and 19 bases separated the two germline ends. The length of the CDR3 is 15 residues. CDR1 is LNHDA and CDR2 is SQIVND in the germline V gene (reference sequence).

This clone is a singleton in its sample. The J gene is TRBJ2-3, the V gene TRBV4-2; 10 bases are shared with TRBD2. With 0 bases clipped from V and 4 bases from J, the junction kept 10 bases outside the gene matches. Germline V CDR1 and CDR2: LGHNA, YNFKEQ. The CDR3 is made up of 18 amino acids. The CDR3 sequence: CASSQDRGLAGGADTQYF. Written as DNA, the CDR3 is TGTGCCAGCAGCCAAGATCGCGGTTTAGCGGGAGGAGCAGATACGCAGTATTTT.

This clone was found once. J is TRBJ1-5 and V is TRBV27; no clear D gene. This CDR3 region has 14 residues. The germline V gene encodes CDR1 MNHEY and CDR2 SMNVEV (reference sequence). The germline V and J ends were trimmed by 2 bases and 3 bases, with 8 bases remaining between them. This CDR3 is CASSLHGNNQPQHF. The DNA for the CDR3 is TGTGCCAGCAGTTTACACGGGAACAATCAGCCCCAGCATTTT.

The chain combines TRBV27 with TRBJ1-5; D not certain. CDR1 is MNHEY, CDR2 SMNVEV, per germline (reference sequence). V gave up 2 bases and J gave up 1 base, with 9 bases separating them. The CDR3 covers 15 residues. The CDR3 region has the DNA TGTGCCAGCAGTTTAGAGGGTAGGAGCAATCAGCCCCAGCATTTT. It codes for CASSLEGRSNQPQHF.

This chain joins TRBV6-4 and TRBJ1-5; 9 positions agree with TRBD1. Germline CDR1 is MRHNA and CDR2 is SNTAGT. V trimming: 6 bases; J trimming: 6 bases; junction bases outside the gene matches: 3. The CDR3 is 13 amino acids. CDR3 DNA sequence: TGTGCCAGCAGCCCGACAGGGGGTCAGCCCCAGCATTTT. It translates to CASSPTGGQPQHF.

As to this clone: The junction does not match germline at one end; this may be a read error. The chain combines TRBV6-1 with TRBJ2-7; 8 bases map to TRBD1. The CDR3 is 15 amino acids. Germline V lookup: CDR1 MNHNS, CDR2 SASEGT. CDR3 amino acids: CASREGQGLSYEQYF. CDR3 coding DNA: TGTGCCAGCAGGGAAGGACAGGGCCTCAGCTACGAGCAGTACTTC.

J is TRBJ1-2 and V is TRBV11-3; 7 positions match TRBD1. Germline CDR1 is SGHNT and CDR2 is YENEEA. V lost 1 base, J lost 5 bases, and 4 bases stayed unmatched. The CDR3 consists of 14 residues. The CDR3 bases are TGTGCCAGCAGCTTAGCCGGGACAGAGTATGGCTACACCTTC. As protein: CASSLAGTEYGYTF. The whole variable domain, remainder taken from reference TRBV11-3 and TRBJ1-2, is EAGVVQSPRYKIIEKKQPVAFWCNPISGHNTLYWYLQNLGQGPELLIRYENEEAVDDSQLPKDRFSAERLKGVDSTLKIQPAELGDSAVYLCASSLAGTEYGYTFGSGTRLTVV.